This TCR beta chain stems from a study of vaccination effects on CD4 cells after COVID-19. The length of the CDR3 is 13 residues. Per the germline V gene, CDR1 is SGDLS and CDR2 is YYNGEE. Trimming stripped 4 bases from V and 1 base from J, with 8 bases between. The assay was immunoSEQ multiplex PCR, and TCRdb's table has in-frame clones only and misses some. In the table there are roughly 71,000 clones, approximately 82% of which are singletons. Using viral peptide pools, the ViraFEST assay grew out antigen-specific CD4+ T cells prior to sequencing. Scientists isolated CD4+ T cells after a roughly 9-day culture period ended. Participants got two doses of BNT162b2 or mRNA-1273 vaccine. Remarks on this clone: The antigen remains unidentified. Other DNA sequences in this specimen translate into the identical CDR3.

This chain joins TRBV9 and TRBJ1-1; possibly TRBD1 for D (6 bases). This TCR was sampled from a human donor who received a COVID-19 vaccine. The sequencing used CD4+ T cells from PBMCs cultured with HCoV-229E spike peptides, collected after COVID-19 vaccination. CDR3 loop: CASSIQGNTEAFF. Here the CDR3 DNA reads TGTGCCAGCAGCATACAGGGGAACACTGAAGCTTTCTTT.